Shown below are 10 T cell receptor beta chains from a single sample sequenced in a study of T cells after yellow fever vaccination. MiXCR, applied by TCRdb to the 5' RACE reads, yields one record per CDR3 protein. This sample has 350,000 or so distinct CDR3 sequences; 8% to 9.5% occur once, and the top ten carry roughly 18%. The material sequenced was PBMCs, taken about 41 days after the first yellow fever vaccination. Every receptor here comes from a man between 18 and 29 years old who received the YFV17D yellow fever vaccine.

This clonotype was picked up many times. The rearrangement uses TRBV4-3 and TRBJ2-5; possibly TRBD1 for D (6 bases). CDR3 length equals 15 residues. The germline V and J ends were trimmed by 2 bases and 4 bases, with 14 bases remaining between them. CDR1 is LGHNA and CDR2 is YSLEER in the germline V gene. The DNA for the CDR3 is TGCGCCAGCAGCCAAAAGTGGGGGCTGCCAGAGACCCAGTACTTC. It codes for CASSQKWGLPETQYF.

This clonotype turned up a few times. This chain joins TRBV24-1 and TRBJ2-1, with unresolved D. The CDR3 contains 12 residues. V was cut by 0 bases and J by 10 bases, with 6 bases left in between. CDR1 and CDR2 (germline): KGHDR, SFDVKD. The CDR3 region has the DNA TGTGCCACCAGTGATTTGTCCGACGAGCAGTTCTTC. This sequence encodes CATSDLSDEQFF.

CDR3 amino acids: CASKPPGQGNLETQYF. The CDR3 DNA sequence: TGTGCCAGCAAACCTCCGGGACAGGGGAATTTAGAGACCCAGTACTTC. The chain uses TRBV5-4 and TRBJ2-5, with 10 positions matching TRBD1. Unmatched junction bases numbered 12, after V lost 6 bases and J lost 4 bases. The CDR3 is 16 amino acids. Germline CDR1 SGHNT, CDR2 YYREEE (reference sequence).

This rearrangement joins TRBV21-1 to TRBJ2-5; the table's D call, TRBD2, has no DNA check behind it. TRBV21-1 is tagged as a pseudogene. There are 14 residues in the CDR3. The CDR3 protein is CASTLGTTQETQYF. The CDR3 DNA reads as TGTGCCAGCACCCTGGGGACTACCCAAGAGACCCAGTACTTC.

This clonotype was observed at least ten times. The rearrangement uses TRBV4-1 and TRBJ1-2, with D perhaps matching TRBD1 (6 bases). CDR3 length equals 14 residues. Germline assignment: CDR1 MGHRA and CDR2 YSYEKL. Between the trimmed V and J ends, which lost 4 bases and 4 bases, there was a span of 13 bases. Written as DNA, the CDR3 is TGCGCCAGCAGCCCAGGGGTGGCAGCCTATGGCTACACCTTC. It specifies CASSPGVAAYGYTF.

This clonotype occurred a few times. This rearrangement joins TRBV12-3 or TRBV12-4 to TRBJ1-1; D not certain. Between the trimmed V and J ends, which lost 3 bases and 0 bases, there was a span of 8 bases. CDR3 length: 14 residues. CDR3 protein: CASSLIGLNTEAFF. For the CDR3, the DNA is TGTGCCAGCAGTTTGATAGGGCTGAACACTGAAGCTTTCTTT.

The chain is built from TRBV6-2 or TRBV6-3 and TRBJ2-7; D uncertain. The ends were cut back, 5 bases at V and 7 bases at J, with 12 bases in the middle. Germline loops: CDR1 MNHEY, CDR2 SVGEGT. This CDR3 spans 12 amino acids. The CDR3 region is CASSLPSTEQYV. CDR3 bases: TGTGCCAGCAGTCTGCCCTCTACAGAGCAGTACGTC.

This clonotype was observed many times. The chain is built from TRBV5-1 and TRBJ2-7; D remains ambiguous. The V and J ends lost 4 bases and 10 bases respectively, with 15 bases between them. The CDR3 has 12 amino acids. Germline CDR1 and CDR2: SGHRS and YFSETQ. The CDR3 region is CASSPDRKPQYF. The CDR3 nucleotides read TGCGCCAGCAGCCCGGACCGAAAACCACAGTACTTC.

The chain links TRBV9 to TRBJ2-5, with D unclear. Germline lookup yields CDR1 SGDLS and CDR2 YYNGEE. V was clipped by 4 bases and J by 4 bases, with 11 bases between them. The CDR3 contains 13 residues. For the CDR3, the DNA is TGTGCCAGCAGCACCACTACGGGAGAGACCCAGTACTTC. Translating gives CASSTTTGETQYF.

This clonotype has ten or more counts. V and J are TRBV12-3 or TRBV12-4 and TRBJ2-7, with 10 bases identical to TRBD1. After removal of 6 bases from V and 4 bases from J, the junction contained 3 bases not matched to a gene. This CDR3 is built from 13 residues. This CDR3 reads CASSPDRGYEQYF. CDR3 nucleotide sequence: TGTGCCAGCAGCCCGGACAGGGGGTACGAGCAGTACTTC.